The clone carrying this T cell receptor beta chain was seen a handful of times. This record belongs to a study of blood T cell repertoires in COVID-19. Study in general: Acute-phase and convalescent COVID-19 samples originated in the United States, Italy and Spain. T cells, B-cell-depleted T cells, or PBMCs provided the cDNA or gDNA that served as material.

Source study methods: Amplification of reference gene primers was used by the study to estimate nucleated cell counts. Generated by immunoSEQ multiplex PCR, the TCRdb table keeps only in-frame clones and is missing some. The DNA was the basis for D and trimming; V, J and clone size are from that table. Here the sample spans nearly 350,000 clones, approximately 82% being singletons. The V end lost 7 bases, the J end lost 7 bases, and 14 bases lay between the germline ends. The CDR3 covers 11 residues. Germline V gene sequence: CDR1 GTSNPN, CDR2 SVGIG (reference sequence). The sequenced sample consisted of peripheral blood. The sequence came from a man aged 25-45 years with active or convalescent COVID-19. The chain is built from TRBV30 and TRBJ2-7, with TRBD1 as a possible D gene (5 bases). The CDR3 sequence is CALQQAQEQYF. The CDR3 nucleotides read TGTGCCTTACAACAGGCCCAGGAGCAGTACTTC. Full variable domain (rest looked up from reference TRBV30 and TRBJ2-7): SQTIHQWPATLVQPVGSPLSLECTVEGTSNPNLYWYRQAAGRGLQLLFYSVGIGQISSEVPQNLSASRPQDRQFILSSKKLLLSDSGFYLCALQQAQEQYFGPGTRLTVT.